The table lists the clone carrying this TCR beta chain with a count of one. This entry comes from a study of blood T cell repertoires in COVID-19. At the level of the study: Specimens from acute and convalescent COVID-19 originated in the United States, Italy and Spain. The analysed material was cDNA or gDNA that came from T cells, B-cell-depleted T cells, or PBMCs.

CDR1 and CDR2 (germline): SGHRS, YFSETQ. The CDR3 runs 16 residues. V gave up 4 bases and J gave up 2 bases; unmatched junction bases: 5. Original processing methods: By means of reference gene primer amplification, nucleated cell counts were estimated. The repertoire was sequenced with immunoSEQ multiplex PCR; TCRdb's copy has only in-frame clones and lacks some. The V and J calls and clone size come from that table; D and trimming were worked out from the DNA. In the table there are tens of thousands of clones, over 75% of which are singletons. The chain is built from TRBV5-1 and TRBJ1-3, with 11 positions matching TRBD1. Sequenced input: peripheral blood. The source of this sequence is a man at least 80 years old with acute or convalescent COVID-19. CDR3 in amino acids: CASSLGGQGAGNTIYF. In nucleotides, the CDR3 is TGCGCCAGCAGCCTGGGGGGACAGGGGGCTGGAAACACCATATATTTT.